This T cell receptor beta chain was sequenced during a study of PD-1 blockade in classical Hodgkin lymphoma. Study outcomes and limitations: Before treatment, TCR diversity in newly diagnosed patients was reportedly lower than in healthy donors. At C4D1, TCR diversity had climbed significantly for CD4+ cells, though not for CD8+ cells. Patients excluded were those beginning nivolumab under 1 year after ASCT.

Exposure to brentuximab vedotin varied, and each patient had relapsed following autologous stem cell transplantation. Measured with immunoSEQ multiplex PCR; TCRdb has only the in-frame clones, and not every one. The sample carries 50,000 or so clones, around 73% recorded once. Details on this clone: Its specificity is not known.

The TCR originated in a human donor with classical Hodgkin lymphoma. Material: peripheral blood mononuclear cells (PBMCs), obtained before the second cycle of nivolumab.

The CDR3 sequence is CASRVGQNTEAFF. As DNA, the CDR3 is TGTGCCAGCAGGGTTGGACAGAACACTGAAGCTTTCTTT. The chain employs TRBV6-1 and TRBJ1-1; D is possibly TRBD1 (5 bases). CDR1 is MNHNS and CDR2 is SASEGT in the germline V gene. The CDR3 has 13 amino acids. The V gene lost 6 bases and the J gene lost 1 base, with 9 bases spanning the gap.